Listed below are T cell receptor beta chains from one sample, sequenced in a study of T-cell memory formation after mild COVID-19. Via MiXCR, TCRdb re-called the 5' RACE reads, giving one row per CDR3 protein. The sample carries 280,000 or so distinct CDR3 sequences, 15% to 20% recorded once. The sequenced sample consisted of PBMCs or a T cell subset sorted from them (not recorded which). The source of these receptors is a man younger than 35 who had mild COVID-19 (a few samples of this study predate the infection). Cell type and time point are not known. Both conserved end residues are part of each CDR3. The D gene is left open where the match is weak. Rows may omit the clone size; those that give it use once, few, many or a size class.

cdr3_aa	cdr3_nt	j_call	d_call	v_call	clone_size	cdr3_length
CASSSGTYVKYF	TGTGCCAGCAGCTCCGGGACTTACGTAAAGTACTTC	TRBJ2-7	.	TRBV12-3/TRBV12-4	.	12
CASSSAGGPGEQFF	TGTGCCAGCAGTTCCGCGGGGGGGCCCGGTGAGCAGTTCTTC	TRBJ2-1	TRBD2	TRBV6-2/TRBV6-3	few	14
CASSQGQGTANEQFF	TGTGCCAGCAGCCAGGGACAGGGGACGGCCAATGAGCAGTTCTTC	TRBJ2-1	TRBD1	TRBV6-2/TRBV6-3	few	15
CASSLALGTQETQYF	TGTGCCAGCAGCTTGGCCCTGGGAACCCAAGAGACCCAGTACTTC	TRBJ2-5	.	TRBV5-4	few	15
CASSSLGLAVETQYF	TGCGCCAGCAGCTCCTTAGGACTAGCCGTGGAGACCCAGTACTTC	TRBJ2-5	TRBD2	TRBV5-1	.	15
CASSFMNEQYF	TGTGCCAGCAGTTTTATGAACGAGCAGTACTTC	TRBJ2-7	.	TRBV12-3/TRBV12-4	.	11
CASSLVSFSNQPQHF	TGTGCCAGCAGCTTAGTCAGTTTCAGCAATCAGCCCCAGCATTTT	TRBJ1-5	.	TRBV7-2	.	15
CASSPRQGGYEQYF	TGCGCCAGCAGCCCCCGACAGGGAGGCTACGAGCAGTACTTC	TRBJ2-7	.	TRBV4-3	many	14
CASSLLVDYRYAFF	TGTGCCAGCAGTTTATTAGTGGACTACAGATACGCTTTCTTT	TRBJ1-1	.	TRBV28	few	14
CSARRPDITNYGYTF	TGCAGTGCTAGAAGACCGGACATCACGAACTATGGCTACACCTTC	TRBJ1-2	.	TRBV20-1	.	15
CASSLGVAGLLSSTDTQYF	TGCGCCAGCAGCCTCGGGGTAGCGGGGCTTTTATCTAGCACAGATACGCAGTATTTT	TRBJ2-3	TRBD2	TRBV5-1	few	19
CSVGAAFGYNEQFF	TGCAGCGTTGGGGCCGCGTTTGGGTACAATGAGCAGTTCTTC	TRBJ2-1	.	TRBV29-1	few	14
CASSSGQGYTDTQYF	TGTGCCAGCAGCTCGGGACAGGGATACACAGATACGCAGTATTTT	TRBJ2-3	TRBD1	TRBV7-3	.	15
CASSFSRGSYNEQFF	TGTGCCAGCAGCTTTTCCCGGGGTTCCTACAATGAGCAGTTCTTC	TRBJ2-1	.	TRBV7-2	few	15
CASSLIFWTSGEETQYF	TGTGCCAGCAGCTTAATCTTCTGGACTAGCGGGGAAGAGACCCAGTACTTC	TRBJ2-5	TRBD2	TRBV7-2	.	17
CASSPQGSKNEKLFF	TGTGCCAGCAGCCCCCAGGGGTCCAAAAATGAAAAACTGTTTTTT	TRBJ1-4	.	TRBV6-6	few	15
CASSLATGAIWEAFF	TGTGCCAGCAGCTTAGCCACGGGAGCCATCTGGGAAGCTTTCTTT	TRBJ1-1	.	TRBV7-6	.	15
CASSLPGTSGNEQFF	TGTGCCAGCAGTTTGCCCGGGACTAGCGGCAATGAGCAGTTCTTC	TRBJ2-1	TRBD2	TRBV27	.	15
CATSDPPDTQYF	TGTGCCACCAGTGATCCACCAGATACGCAGTATTTT	TRBJ2-3	.	TRBV24-1	once	12
CASSSVGGTDTQYF	TGCGCCAGCAGCTCCGTAGGAGGCACAGATACGCAGTATTTT	TRBJ2-3	.	TRBV5-1	.	14
CSARSILAGSNNEQFF	TGCAGTGCTAGATCGATACTAGCCGGGTCGAACAATGAGCAGTTCTTC	TRBJ2-1	.	TRBV20-1	few	16
CSARGSGGVSTDTQYF	TGCAGTGCTAGAGGATCCGGCGGGGTGAGCACAGATACGCAGTATTTT	TRBJ2-3	.	TRBV20-1	few	16
CASSYLGQSNEQYF	TGTGCCAGCAGTTACCTGGGACAGAGCAACGAGCAGTACTTC	TRBJ2-7	TRBD1	TRBV6-6	.	14
CASSLAEARETQYF	TGTGCCAGCAGCTTAGCCGAGGCCCGGGAGACCCAGTACTTC	TRBJ2-5	.	TRBV7-6	few	14
CSARGREGTDTQYF	TGCAGTGCTAGGGGGCGCGAGGGCACAGATACGCAGTATTTT	TRBJ2-3	.	TRBV20-1	.	14
CASRSGTYGYTF	TGCGCCAGCAGATCGGGGACGTATGGCTACACCTTC	TRBJ1-2	.	TRBV5-1	.	12
CASSPGVGYYEQYF	TGCGCCAGCAGCCCCGGGGTAGGGTATTACGAGCAGTACTTC	TRBJ2-7	.	TRBV5-1	few	14
CASSQFTSGGNEQFF	TGTGCCAGCAGCCAATTCACTAGCGGGGGGAATGAGCAGTTCTTC	TRBJ2-1	TRBD2	TRBV3-1	.	15
CASSSIAGGGTGELFF	TGTGCCAGCAGTTCTATAGCGGGGGGCGGCACCGGGGAGCTGTTTTTT	TRBJ2-2	TRBD2	TRBV12-3/TRBV12-4	few	16
CASSSSLSGGTDTQYF	TGTGCCAGCAGCTCCTCCCTGTCCGGAGGCACAGATACGCAGTATTTT	TRBJ2-3	.	TRBV5-6	.	16
CASRSALTDTQYF	TGCGCCAGCAGAAGCGCCCTCACAGATACGCAGTATTTT	TRBJ2-3	.	TRBV5-1	few	13
CASSLGTGQTYEQYF	TGTGCCAGCAGCCTAGGGACGGGCCAAACCTACGAGCAGTACTTC	TRBJ2-7	.	TRBV7-2	few	15
CSARASSGDWNIQYF	TGCAGTGCTAGAGCGTCTAGCGGGGACTGGAACATTCAGTACTTC	TRBJ2-4	TRBD2	TRBV20-1	few	15
CASRRQGTGGTQYF	TGTGCCAGTAGGAGACAGGGGACGGGTGGTACGCAGTATTTT	TRBJ2-3	TRBD1	TRBV19	.	14
CASRRASGYQETQYF	TGTGCCAGCAGGAGGGCTAGCGGGTACCAAGAGACCCAGTACTTC	TRBJ2-5	TRBD2	TRBV28	few	15
CASSSGTLNTEAFF	TGTGCCAGCAGTTCCGGGACATTGAACACTGAAGCTTTCTTT	TRBJ1-1	.	TRBV5-1	few	14
CASAPGGARETQYF	TGTGCCAGCGCGCCCGGGGGCGCGAGGGAGACCCAGTACTTC	TRBJ2-5	.	TRBV6-5	.	14
CAAGLAVYEQYF	TGTGCCGCGGGACTAGCGGTCTACGAGCAGTACTTC	TRBJ2-7	TRBD2	TRBV10-3	many	12
CASSSDRGRDTGELFF	TGTGCCAGCTCATCGGACAGGGGGCGAGACACCGGGGAGCTGTTTTTT	TRBJ2-2	TRBD1	TRBV18	.	16
CASSQVLHEKVTDTQYF	TGTGCCAGCAGCCAAGTTCTACACGAAAAGGTCACAGATACGCAGTATTTT	TRBJ2-3	.	TRBV4-2	many	17
CASSANGHQQFF	TGTGCCAGCAGCGCAAACGGACATCAGCAGTTCTTC	TRBJ2-1	.	TRBV9	many	12
CSAPGSGRTLTPQYF	TGCAGTGCTCCCGGTTCGGGGCGGACGTTAACGCCGCAGTATTTT	TRBJ2-3	.	TRBV20-1	many	15
CASSLQGAGWDTQYF	TGTGCCAGCAGTTTGCAGGGGGCGGGATGGGATACGCAGTATTTT	TRBJ2-3	TRBD1	TRBV28	few	15
CSASIFLDFPLMGNYGYTF	TGCAGTGCTAGTATTTTTTTGGATTTCCCTCTGATGGGAAACTATGGCTACACCTTC	TRBJ1-2	.	TRBV20-1	.	19
CASRDRVPGNTIYF	TGTGCCAGCAGGGACAGGGTCCCTGGAAACACCATATATTTT	TRBJ1-3	TRBD1	TRBV7-2	.	14
CASSQQNQPQHF	TGTGCCAGCAGCCAGCAAAATCAGCCCCAGCATTTT	TRBJ1-5	.	TRBV3-1	.	12
CASSSGTSGAGTGELFF	TGTGCCAGCAGCTCCGGGACTAGCGGGGCCGGCACCGGGGAGCTGTTTTTT	TRBJ2-2	TRBD2	TRBV7-9	.	17
CASSLPGQGASYNEQFF	TGTGCCAGCAGTTTACCAGGACAGGGGGCTTCCTACAATGAGCAGTTCTTC	TRBJ2-1	TRBD1	TRBV12-3/TRBV12-4	.	17
CASSPSQGARGYGYTF	TGTGCCAGCAGTCCAAGCCAGGGGGCGCGCGGCTATGGCTACACCTTC	TRBJ1-2	TRBD1	TRBV12-3/TRBV12-4	few	16
CASSLMTGSTGELFF	TGCGCCAGCAGCCTGATGACAGGGTCAACCGGGGAGCTGTTTTTT	TRBJ2-2	TRBD1	TRBV5-1	.	15